Below are 11 T cell receptor beta chains sequenced from a single sample in a study of vaccination effects on CD4 cells after COVID-19. Antigen-specific CD4+ T cell clonotypes were called by their expansion after viral peptide-pool culture in ViraFEST. Isolating CD4+ T cells followed approximately nine days of culture. Only in-frame clones appear in the TCRdb table, and some are missing; sequencing was by immunoSEQ multiplex PCR. The sample consists of 30,000 or so clones, around 70% of them appearing once. No antigens are known for them. Sequencing was performed on CD4+ T cells from PBMCs cultured with HCoV-229E spike peptides, taken before COVID-19 vaccination. The origin of the receptors is a human donor who received a COVID-19 vaccine.

The J gene is TRBJ1-2, the V gene TRBV19, with 10 bases identical to TRBD1. V gave up 5 bases and J gave up 5 bases; unmatched junction bases: 14. The CDR3 has 17 residues. CDR1 and CDR2 (germline): LNHDA, SQIVND (reference sequence). The CDR3 bases are TGTGCCAGTAGTTCATGGGGGACAGGGGCCTCCGAATATGGCTACACCTTC. Its protein is CASSSWGTGASEYGYTF.

This clone came up once. The chain carries TRBV2 and TRBJ2-7, with a possible D match to TRBD2 (6 bases). The V gene lost 8 bases and the J gene lost 1 base, with 15 bases spanning the gap. Germline-derived CDR1 and CDR2 are SNHLY and FYNNEI. The CDR3 is 14 residues long. CDR3 protein: CASSPGVLSYEQYF. CDR3 in DNA: TGTGCCAGCTCTCCGGGGGTCCTATCCTACGAGCAGTACTTC.

The chain uses TRBV19 and TRBJ1-1; a weak D match, TRBD1 (6 bases). The CDR3 totals 16 residues. The germline V gene has CDR1 LNHDA and CDR2 SQIVND (reference sequence). The V end lost 9 bases, the J end lost 3 bases, and 23 bases lay between the germline ends. The CDR3 reads CASRRGTPLWDTEAFF. In nucleotides, the CDR3 is TGTGCCAGCCGTAGGGGGACACCACTGTGGGACACTGAAGCTTTCTTT.

This clone has just one count. The chain carries TRBV18 and TRBJ1-2, with D perhaps TRBD1 (5 bases). The V gene lost 5 bases and the J gene lost 1 base, with 14 bases spanning the gap. CDR1 is KGHSH and CDR2 is LQKENI in the germline V gene. This CDR3 has 15 amino acids. The CDR3 DNA follows: TGTGCCAGCTCATCAGCCGGGACGGGTAACTATGGCTACACCTTC. Translating gives CASSSAGTGNYGYTF. Together with reference TRBV18 and TRBJ1-2, the CDR3 gives the full variable domain: NAGVMQNPRHLVRRRGQEARLRCSPMKGHSHVYWYRQLPEEGLKFMVYLQKENIIDESGMPKERFSAEFPKEGPSILRIQQVVRGDSAAYFCASSSAGTGNYGYTFGSGTRLTVV.

V gene TRBV15 combines with J gene TRBJ1-1; 7 bases match TRBD1. Looked up from germline, CDR1 is LNHNV and CDR2 is YYDKDF (reference sequence). This CDR3 is 16 amino acids long. V shed 1 base and J 4 bases; nucleotides not matched to a gene: 9. In DNA, the CDR3 is TGTGCCACCAGCAGAGCCCCGGACAGGTTACTCACTGAAGCTTTCTTT. This sequence encodes CATSRAPDRLLTEAFF.

The table lists this clone with a few counts. This sequence joins TRBV27 and TRBJ1-5; the match to TRBD1 covers 9 bases. This CDR3 has 16 amino acids. V trimming: 4 bases; J trimming: 3 bases; junction bases outside the gene matches: 7. Germline V CDR1 and CDR2: MNHEY, SMNVEV (reference sequence). The CDR3 sequence: CASSSLTGGANQPQHF. In DNA form, the CDR3 reads TGTGCCAGCAGTTCTTTGACAGGGGGAGCCAATCAGCCCCAGCATTTT.

The chain carries TRBV25-1 and TRBJ1-6, with TRBD1 as a possible D gene (6 bases). From germline, CDR1 is MGHDK and CDR2 SYGVNS. Trimming removed 7 bases from V and 10 bases from J, with 17 bases in between. CDR3 length: 14 amino acids. The CDR3 DNA reads as TGTGCCAGCACCGCCGGGGGACAATACTCACCCCTCCACTTT. Protein product: CASTAGGQYSPLHF.

The V and J genes are TRBV10-2 and TRBJ2-1; no reliable D call. Germline V gene data show CDR1 as WSHSY and CDR2 as SAAADI. Trimming left V 2 bases short and J 7 bases short, with 6 bases between. The CDR3 loop spans 12 amino acids. CDR3 coding DNA: TGCGCCAGCAGTGAGGTGGGAAATGAGCAGTTCTTC. Its translation is CASSEVGNEQFF.

The chain is built from TRBV18 and TRBJ1-2; 7 bases agree with TRBD1. Germline lookup yields CDR1 KGHSH and CDR2 LQKENI. V shed 3 bases and J 8 bases; nucleotides not matched to a gene: 15. There are 16 residues in the CDR3. In DNA, the CDR3 is TGTGCCAGCTCACCCAGGGGGGCACCTTCCGCGAGCGGCTACACCTTC. As protein: CASSPRGAPSASGYTF.

This clone was seen only a few times. The gene calls are TRBV7-8 and TRBJ1-2; D may be TRBD1 (6 bases). The CDR3 contains 18 residues. Deletions cut 5 bases from V and 0 bases from J, with 22 bases between. The germline gives CDR1 SGHVS, CDR2 FQNEAQ. CDR3 nucleotide sequence: TGTGCCAGCAGCCCCGCCCCGGCAGGGGCACGAGCTAACTATGGCTACACCTTC. Translation: CASSPAPAGARANYGYTF.

The CDR3 region has the DNA TGTGCCAGCAGCTTACCACCCGGGGGCTACACCTTC. Its protein product is CASSLPPGGYTF. V and J are TRBV7-2 and TRBJ1-2; no definite D call. The CDR3 spans 12 residues. V was pared by 2 bases and J by 8 bases, with 9 bases between. Germline V CDR1 and CDR2: SGHTA, FQGNSA. Drawing the rest from reference TRBV7-2 and TRBJ1-2, the complete variable domain is GAGVSQSPSNKVTEKGKDVELRCDPISGHTALYWYRQSLGQGLEFLIYFQGNSAPDKSGLPSDRFSAERTGGSVSTLTIQRTQQEDSAVYLCASSLPPGGYTFGSGTRLTVV.